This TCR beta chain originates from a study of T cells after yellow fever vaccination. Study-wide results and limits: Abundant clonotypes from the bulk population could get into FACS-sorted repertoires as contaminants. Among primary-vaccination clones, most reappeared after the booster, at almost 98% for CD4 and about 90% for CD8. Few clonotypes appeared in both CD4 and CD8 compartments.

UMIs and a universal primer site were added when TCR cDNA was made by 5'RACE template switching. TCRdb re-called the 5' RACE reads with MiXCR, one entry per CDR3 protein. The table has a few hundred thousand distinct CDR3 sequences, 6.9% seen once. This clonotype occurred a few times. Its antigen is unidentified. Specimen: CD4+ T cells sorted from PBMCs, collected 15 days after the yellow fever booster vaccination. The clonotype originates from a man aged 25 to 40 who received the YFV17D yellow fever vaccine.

CDR3 sequence reads: CASSLGRGSANEKLFF. The CDR3 DNA is TGTGCCAGCAGCTTAGGACGGGGTAGTGCTAATGAAAAACTGTTTTTT. The chain joins TRBV7-8 to TRBJ1-4, with D unresolved. V shed 1 base and J shed 3 bases, with 12 bases lying between them. Germline V gene lookup returns CDR1 SGHVS and CDR2 FQNEAQ. The CDR3 loop spans 16 amino acids.